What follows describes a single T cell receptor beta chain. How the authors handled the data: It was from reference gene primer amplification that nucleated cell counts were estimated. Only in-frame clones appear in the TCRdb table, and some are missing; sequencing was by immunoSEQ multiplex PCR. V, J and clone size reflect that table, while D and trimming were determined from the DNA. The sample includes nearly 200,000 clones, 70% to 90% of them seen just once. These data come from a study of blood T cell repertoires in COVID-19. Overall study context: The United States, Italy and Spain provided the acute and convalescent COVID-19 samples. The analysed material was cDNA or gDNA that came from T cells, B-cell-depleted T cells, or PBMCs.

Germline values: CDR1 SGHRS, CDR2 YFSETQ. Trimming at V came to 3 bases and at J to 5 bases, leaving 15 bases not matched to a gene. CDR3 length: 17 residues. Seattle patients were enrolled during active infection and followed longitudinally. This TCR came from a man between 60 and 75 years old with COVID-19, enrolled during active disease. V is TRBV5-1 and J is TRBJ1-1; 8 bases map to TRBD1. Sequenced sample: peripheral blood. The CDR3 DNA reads TGCGCCAGCAGCTCCACCACAGGACAGGGCTGGGGGACTGAAGCTTTCTTT. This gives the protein CASSSTTGQGWGTEAFF.